A selection of T cell receptor beta chains follows, all from one sample in a study of blood T cell repertoires in COVID-19. Measured with immunoSEQ multiplex PCR; TCRdb has only the in-frame clones, and not every one. The table shows fewer than 140,000 clones, with about 82% occurring only once. Source material: peripheral blood. The receptors shown here come from a man older than 75 with COVID-19, enrolled during active disease. CDR3s include the opening cysteine and the closing phenylalanine or tryptophan. Each record gives: J gene, V gene, clone size, D gene, CDR3 protein, CDR3 DNA. D genes are given only for firm matches. Only some rows state a clone size, as once, few, many or a class for expanded clones.

TRBJ2-2	TRBV11-3	.	.	CASSPAGVTGELFF	TGTGCCAGCAGCCCAGCCGGAGTTACCGGGGAGCTGTTTTTT
TRBJ2-5	TRBV29-1	.	TRBD2	CSVRTSGGQETQYF	TGCAGCGTTAGGACTAGCGGGGGCCAAGAGACCCAGTACTTC
TRBJ1-1	TRBV28	few	.	CASSLSGMNTEAFF	TGTGCCAGCAGTTTATCCGGGATGAACACTGAAGCTTTCTTT
TRBJ2-7	TRBV5-1	.	TRBD2	CASSSHPGLAKTEQYF	TGCGCCAGCAGCAGTCACCCGGGACTAGCGAAGACCGAGCAGTACTTC
TRBJ2-1	TRBV14	.	TRBD2	CASSLGRGLLGTSGRRREQFF	TGTGCCAGCAGCCTTGGCCGGGGTCTTTTAGGGACTAGCGGGAGGCGGCGGGAGCAGTTCTTC
TRBJ2-3	TRBV2	.	.	CASSDTIASVTDTQYF	TGTGCCAGCAGTGATACTATAGCAAGCGTTACAGATACGCAGTATTTT
TRBJ1-2	TRBV12-3/TRBV12-4	.	.	CASSLVSYGYTF	TGTGCCAGCAGTTTAGTCAGCTATGGCTACACCTTC
TRBJ1-1	TRBV2	.	TRBD1	CASSVEQGLVTEAFF	TGTGCCAGCAGTGTTGAACAGGGGTTAGTCACTGAAGCTTTCTTT
TRBJ1-4	TRBV7-9	many	.	CASSIREPFEKLFF	TGTGCCAGCAGCATCCGGGAGCCGTTTGAAAAACTGTTTTTT
TRBJ2-5	TRBV5-1	.	TRBD2	CASSSGLAGGPKETQYF	TGCGCCAGCAGCTCGGGACTAGCGGGAGGCCCAAAAGAGACCCAGTACTTC
TRBJ1-5	TRBV24-1	.	.	CATSSPGASNQPQHF	TGTGCCACCAGTTCGCCAGGGGCTAGCAATCAGCCCCAGCATTTT